This entry features one TCR beta chain sequence. Antigen: not known. The entry originates in a study of cytomegalovirus exposure and HLA in healthy donors. Overall study findings and caveats: Several of the most significant clusters appeared linked to common viral pathogens, based on a later analysis. Analysis was carried out at a later point, and it linked a missense DCLRE1C variant to TCR beta V- and J-gene trimming.

Unrecorded immune exposure was likely among donors, who were nominally healthy when sampled. The PCR was carried out with 60 Vbeta primers and 13 Jbeta primers. The assay was immunoSEQ multiplex PCR, and TCRdb's table has in-frame clones only and misses some. Altogether around 58,000 clones are present, over 75% being singletons, with the ten largest covering roughly 5%. The origin of this receptor is a male donor in good health and CMV-seropositive. The specimen sequenced was PBMCs.

CDR3 nucleotide sequence: TGCGCCAGCAGCCAAGAGGACAGGGGAGAGATATTTGAAAAACTGTTTTTT. Its translation is CASSQEDRGEIFEKLFF. The chain has TRBV4-3 and TRBJ1-4; the match to TRBD1 covers 9 bases. The CDR3 sequence is 17 residues long. J gave up 7 bases and V 0 bases, and 9 bases lay outside the gene matches. Germline V CDR1 and CDR2: LGHNA, YSLEER.